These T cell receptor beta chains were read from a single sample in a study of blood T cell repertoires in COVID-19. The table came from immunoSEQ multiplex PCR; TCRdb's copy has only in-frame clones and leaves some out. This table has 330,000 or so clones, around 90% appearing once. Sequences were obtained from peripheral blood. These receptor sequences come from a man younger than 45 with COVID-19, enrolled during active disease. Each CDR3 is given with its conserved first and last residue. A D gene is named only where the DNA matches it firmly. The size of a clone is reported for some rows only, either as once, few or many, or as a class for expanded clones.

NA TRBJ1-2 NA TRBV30 TGTGCCTGGAGTACAGGGTATGGCTACACCTTC CAWSTGYGYTF
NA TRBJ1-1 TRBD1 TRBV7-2 TGTGCCAGCAGCCTAAAACAGGGGCGCCTTTGGGACACTGAAGCTTTCTTT CASSLKQGRLWDTEAFF
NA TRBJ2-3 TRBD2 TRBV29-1 TGCAGCGCTGTGCCCGGGCCGGGACTACAAGAGTATTTT CSAVPGPGLQEYF
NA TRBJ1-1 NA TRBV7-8 TGTGCCAGCAGCTTAGTCAGGGTGGGGACTGAAGCTTTCTTT CASSLVRVGTEAFF
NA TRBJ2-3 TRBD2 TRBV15 TGTGCCACCAGCAGATCCACTAGCGGGGCCGATACGCAGTATTTT CATSRSTSGADTQYF
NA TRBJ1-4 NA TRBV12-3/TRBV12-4 TGTGCCAGCAGTTTACGGGGAGAAAAACTGTTTTTT CASSLRGEKLFF
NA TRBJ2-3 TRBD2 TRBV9 TGTGCCAGTGGAGAGGAGCGGGGTAGCACAGATACGCAGTATTTT CASGEERGSTDTQYF
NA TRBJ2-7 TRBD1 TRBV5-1 TGCGCCAGCAGCTTGGACGGGGGACAGGGATCCGAGCAGTACTTC CASSLDGGQGSEQYF
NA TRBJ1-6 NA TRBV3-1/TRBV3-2 TGTGCCAGCAGCCAAGATCAGGGTAGCTCCTATAATTCACCCCTCCACTTT CASSQDQGSSYNSPLHF
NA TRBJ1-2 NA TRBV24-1 TGTGCCACCAGTGGATTGGGAGGGGATGGACCTAACTATGGCTACACCTTC CATSGLGGDGPNYGYTF
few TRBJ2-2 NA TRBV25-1 TGTGCCAGCCTGTACACCGGGGAGCTGTTTTTT CASLYTGELFF
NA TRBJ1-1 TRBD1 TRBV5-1 TGCGCCAGCAGCTTAGGACAGGGGGTAATCACTGAAGCTTTCTTT CASSLGQGVITEAFF
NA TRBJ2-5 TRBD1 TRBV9 TGTGCCAGCAGCGCCGCCGGGACAGGGGGCCCTGAAGGAGAGACCCAGTACTTC CASSAAGTGGPEGETQYF
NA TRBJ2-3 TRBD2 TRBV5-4 TGTGCCAGCAGGCGGGAGACAGATACGCAGTATTTT CASRRETDTQYF
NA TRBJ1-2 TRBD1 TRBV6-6 TGTGCCAGCAGTCCACTAGGGATATTGGACAGGAAAGGCGGTGGCTACACCTTC CASSPLGILDRKGGGYTF
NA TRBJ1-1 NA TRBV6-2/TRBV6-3 TGTGCCAGCAGTTACTCGCCGAGCTTTAACACTGAAGCTTTCTTT CASSYSPSFNTEAFF
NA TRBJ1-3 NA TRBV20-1 TGCAGTGCTGGTGAGGGGAGCGGAAACACCATATATTTT CSAGEGSGNTIYF
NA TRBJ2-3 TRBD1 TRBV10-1 TGCGCCAGCAGTGACCGGGACAGGGGAACAGATACGCAGTATTTT CASSDRDRGTDTQYF
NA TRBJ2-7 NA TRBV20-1 TGCAGTGCTAGGGGGGGGCTCGAGCAGTACTTC CSARGGLEQYF
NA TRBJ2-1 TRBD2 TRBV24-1 TGTGCCACCCACTCTGGCGGGGGCTCCTACAATGAGCAGTTCTTC CATHSGGGSYNEQFF
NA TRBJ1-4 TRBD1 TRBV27 TGTGCCAGCAGTCTGGGACAGGGGCTTGAAAAACTGTTTTTT CASSLGQGLEKLFF
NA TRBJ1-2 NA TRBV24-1 TGTGCCACCAGTTTTGGAGGGACCGACTATGGCTACACCTTC CATSFGGTDYGYTF
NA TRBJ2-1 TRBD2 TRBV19 TGTGCCAGTAGTAGGGCTAGCGGGACAACTGAGCAGTTCTTC CASSRASGTTEQFF
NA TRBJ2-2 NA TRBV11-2 TGTGCCAGCAGCTTAACGGCGGGGCTAACCGGGGAGCTGTTTTTT CASSLTAGLTGELFF
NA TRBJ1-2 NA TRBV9 TGTGCCAGCAGCGTAGCAGTGGACTATGGCTACACCTTC CASSVAVDYGYTF
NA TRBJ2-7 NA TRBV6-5 TGTGCCAGCAGTTATGAAAGGGGGATTGAGCAGTACTTC CASSYERGIEQYF
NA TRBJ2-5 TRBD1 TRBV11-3 TGTGCCAGCAGCTTATCCGGACAGGAAGAGACCCAGTACTTC CASSLSGQEETQYF
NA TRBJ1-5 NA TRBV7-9 TGTGCCAGCAATCGACGGGCTGTTGGGGGGACGTGGCAGCCCCAGCATTTT CASNRRAVGGTWQPQHF
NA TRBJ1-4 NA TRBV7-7 TGTGCCAGCAGCGTTAGCTACGTTCCCGATGAAAAACTGTTTTTT CASSVSYVPDEKLFF
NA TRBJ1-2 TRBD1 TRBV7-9 TGTGCCAGCAGCTTAGGGGACAGACTCTATGGCTACACCTTC CASSLGDRLYGYTF